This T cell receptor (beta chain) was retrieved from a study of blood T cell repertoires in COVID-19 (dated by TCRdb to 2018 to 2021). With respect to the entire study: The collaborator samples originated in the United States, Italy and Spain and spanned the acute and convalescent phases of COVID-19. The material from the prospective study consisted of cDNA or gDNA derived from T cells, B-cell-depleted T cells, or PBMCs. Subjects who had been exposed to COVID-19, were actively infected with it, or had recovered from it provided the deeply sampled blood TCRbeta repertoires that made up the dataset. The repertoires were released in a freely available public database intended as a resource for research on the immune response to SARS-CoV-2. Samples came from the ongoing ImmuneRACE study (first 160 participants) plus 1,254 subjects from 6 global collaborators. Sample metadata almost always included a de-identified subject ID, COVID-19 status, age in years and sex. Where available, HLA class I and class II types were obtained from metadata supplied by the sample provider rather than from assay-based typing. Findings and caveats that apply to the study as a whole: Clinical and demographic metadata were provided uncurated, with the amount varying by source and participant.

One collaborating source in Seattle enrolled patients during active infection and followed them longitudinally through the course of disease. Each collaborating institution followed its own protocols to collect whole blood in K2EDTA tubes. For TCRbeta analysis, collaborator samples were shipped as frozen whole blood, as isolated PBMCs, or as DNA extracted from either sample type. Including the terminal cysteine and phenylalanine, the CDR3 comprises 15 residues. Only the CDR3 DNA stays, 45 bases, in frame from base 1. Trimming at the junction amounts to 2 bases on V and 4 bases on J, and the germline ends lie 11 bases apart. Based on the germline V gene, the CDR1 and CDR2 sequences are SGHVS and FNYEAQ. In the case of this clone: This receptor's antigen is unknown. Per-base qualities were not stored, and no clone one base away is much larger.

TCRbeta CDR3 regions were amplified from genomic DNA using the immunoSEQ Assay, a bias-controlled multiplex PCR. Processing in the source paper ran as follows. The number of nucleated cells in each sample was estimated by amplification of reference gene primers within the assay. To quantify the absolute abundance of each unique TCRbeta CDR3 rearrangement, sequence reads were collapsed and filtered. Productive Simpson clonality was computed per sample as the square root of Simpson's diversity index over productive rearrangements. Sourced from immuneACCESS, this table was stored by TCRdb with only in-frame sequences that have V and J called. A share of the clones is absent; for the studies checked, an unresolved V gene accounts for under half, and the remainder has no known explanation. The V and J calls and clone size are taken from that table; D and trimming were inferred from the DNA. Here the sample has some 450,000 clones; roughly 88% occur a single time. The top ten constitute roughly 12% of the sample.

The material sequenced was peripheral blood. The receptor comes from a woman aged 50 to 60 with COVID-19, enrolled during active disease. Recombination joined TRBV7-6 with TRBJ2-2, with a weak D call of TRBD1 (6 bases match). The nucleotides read TGTGCCAGCAGCTTATCACAGGGCGGCACCGGGGAGCTGTTTTTT. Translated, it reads CASSLSQGGTGELFF.